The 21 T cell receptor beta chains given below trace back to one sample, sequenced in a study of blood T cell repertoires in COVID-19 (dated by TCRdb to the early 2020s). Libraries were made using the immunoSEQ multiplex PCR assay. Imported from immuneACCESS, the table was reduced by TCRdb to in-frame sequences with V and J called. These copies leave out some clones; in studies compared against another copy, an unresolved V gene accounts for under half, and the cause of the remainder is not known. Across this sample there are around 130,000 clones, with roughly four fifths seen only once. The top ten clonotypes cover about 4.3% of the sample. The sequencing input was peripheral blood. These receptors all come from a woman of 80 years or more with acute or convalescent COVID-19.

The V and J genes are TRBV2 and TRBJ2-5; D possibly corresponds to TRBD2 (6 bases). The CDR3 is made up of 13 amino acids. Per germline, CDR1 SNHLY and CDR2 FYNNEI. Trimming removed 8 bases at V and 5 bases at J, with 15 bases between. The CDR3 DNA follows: TGTGCCAGCGGAGGGGTGGAGGGGGAGACCCAGTACTTC. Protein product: CASGGVEGETQYF.

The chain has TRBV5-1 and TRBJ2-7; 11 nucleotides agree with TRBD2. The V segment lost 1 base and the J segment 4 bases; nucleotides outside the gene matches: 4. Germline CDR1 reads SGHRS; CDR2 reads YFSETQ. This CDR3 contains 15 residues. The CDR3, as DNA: TGCGCCAGCAGCTTGCTTAGCGGGGGGGCTTACGAGCAGTACTTC. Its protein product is CASSLLSGGAYEQYF. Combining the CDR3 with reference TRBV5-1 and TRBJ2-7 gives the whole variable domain KAGVTQTPRYLIKTRGQQVTLSCSPISGHRSVSWYQQTPGQGLQFLFEYFSETQRNKGNFPGRFSGRQFSNSRSEMNVSTLELGDSALYLCASSLLSGGAYEQYFGPGTRLTVT.

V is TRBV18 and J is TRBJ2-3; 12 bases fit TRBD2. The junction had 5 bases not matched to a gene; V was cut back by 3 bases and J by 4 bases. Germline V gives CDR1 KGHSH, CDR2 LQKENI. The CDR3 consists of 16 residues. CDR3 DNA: TGTGCCAGCTCACCCGGGACTAGCGGGTACCCAGATACGCAGTATTTT. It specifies CASSPGTSGYPDTQYF.

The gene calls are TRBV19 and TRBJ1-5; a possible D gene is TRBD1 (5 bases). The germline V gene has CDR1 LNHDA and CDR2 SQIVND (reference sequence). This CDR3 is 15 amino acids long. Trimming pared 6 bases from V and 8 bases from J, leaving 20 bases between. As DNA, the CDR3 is TGTGCCAGTAGGCGCGTTGGCGGGGCTCCTGAGCCCCAGCATTTT. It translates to CASRRVGGAPEPQHF.

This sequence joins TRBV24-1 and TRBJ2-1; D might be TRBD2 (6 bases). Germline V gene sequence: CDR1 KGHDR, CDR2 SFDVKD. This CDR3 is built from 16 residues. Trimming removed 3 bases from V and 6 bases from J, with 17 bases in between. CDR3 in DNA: TGTGCCACCAGTGATGCGACTAGGGGTTTAGTCAATGAGCAGTTCTTC. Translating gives CATSDATRGLVNEQFF.

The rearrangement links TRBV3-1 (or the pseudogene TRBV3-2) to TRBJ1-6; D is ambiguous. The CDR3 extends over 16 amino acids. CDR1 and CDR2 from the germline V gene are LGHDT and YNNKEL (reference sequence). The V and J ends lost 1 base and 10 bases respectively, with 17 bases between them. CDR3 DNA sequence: TGTGCCAGCAGCCAAGGGTCCTCAGGTGCCCACTCACCCCTCCACTTT. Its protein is CASSQGSSGAHSPLHF.

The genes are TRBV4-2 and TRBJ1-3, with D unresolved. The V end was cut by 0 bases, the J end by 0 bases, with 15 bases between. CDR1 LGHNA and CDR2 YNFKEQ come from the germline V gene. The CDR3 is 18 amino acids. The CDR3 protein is CASSQEDSRSSSGNTIYF. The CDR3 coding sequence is TGTGCCAGCAGCCAAGAGGACTCAAGGTCTAGCTCTGGAAACACCATATATTTT.

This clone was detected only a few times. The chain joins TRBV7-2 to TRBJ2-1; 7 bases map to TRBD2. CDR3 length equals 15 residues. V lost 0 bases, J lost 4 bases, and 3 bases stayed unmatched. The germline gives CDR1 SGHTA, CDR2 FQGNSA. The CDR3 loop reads CASSLALAEYNEQFF. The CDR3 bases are TGTGCCAGCAGCTTAGCCCTAGCGGAGTACAATGAGCAGTTCTTC.

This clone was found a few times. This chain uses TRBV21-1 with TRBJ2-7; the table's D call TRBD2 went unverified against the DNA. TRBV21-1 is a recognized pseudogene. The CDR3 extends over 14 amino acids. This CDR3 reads CASNQTSGAYEQYF. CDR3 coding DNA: TGTGCCAGCAACCAGACTAGCGGGGCCTACGAGCAGTACTTC.

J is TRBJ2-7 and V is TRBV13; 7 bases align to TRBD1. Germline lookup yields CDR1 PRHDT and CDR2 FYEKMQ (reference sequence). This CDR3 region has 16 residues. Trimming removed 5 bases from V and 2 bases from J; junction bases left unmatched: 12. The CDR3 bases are TGTGCCAGCAGCACCCGCCTGACAGGGAAAGCCTACGAGCAGTACTTC. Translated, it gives CASSTRLTGKAYEQYF.

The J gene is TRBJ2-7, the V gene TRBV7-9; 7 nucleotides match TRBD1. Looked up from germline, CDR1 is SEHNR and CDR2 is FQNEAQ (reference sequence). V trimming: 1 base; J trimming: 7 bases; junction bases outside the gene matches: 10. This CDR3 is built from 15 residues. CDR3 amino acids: CASSLENRGTGEQYF. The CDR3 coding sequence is TGTGCCAGCAGCTTAGAGAACAGGGGAACTGGTGAGCAGTACTTC.

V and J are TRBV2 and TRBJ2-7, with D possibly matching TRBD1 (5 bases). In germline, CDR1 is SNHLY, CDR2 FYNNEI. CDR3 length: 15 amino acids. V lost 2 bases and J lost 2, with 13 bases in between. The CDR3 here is CASSESTVPPYEQYF. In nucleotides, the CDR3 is TGTGCCAGCAGTGAATCGACAGTCCCTCCCTACGAGCAGTACTTC.

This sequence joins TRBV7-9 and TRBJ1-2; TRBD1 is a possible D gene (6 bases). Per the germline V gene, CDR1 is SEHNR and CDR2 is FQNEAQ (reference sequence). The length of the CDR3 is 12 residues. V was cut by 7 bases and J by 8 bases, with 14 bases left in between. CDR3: CASTPGGGGYTF. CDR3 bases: TGTGCCAGCACCCCGGGGGGGGGCGGCTACACCTTC.

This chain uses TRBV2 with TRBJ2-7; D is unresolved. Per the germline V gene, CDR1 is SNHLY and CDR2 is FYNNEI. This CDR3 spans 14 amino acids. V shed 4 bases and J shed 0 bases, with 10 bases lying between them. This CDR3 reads CASSVSRDSYEQYF. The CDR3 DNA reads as TGTGCCAGCAGTGTGTCCCGAGACTCCTACGAGCAGTACTTC.

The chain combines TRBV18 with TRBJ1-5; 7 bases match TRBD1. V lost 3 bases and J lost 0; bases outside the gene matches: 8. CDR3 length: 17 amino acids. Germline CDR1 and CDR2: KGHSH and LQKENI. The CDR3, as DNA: TGTGCCAGCTCACCGAGACAGGGCGATAATAGCAATCAGCCCCAGCATTTT. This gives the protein CASSPRQGDNSNQPQHF. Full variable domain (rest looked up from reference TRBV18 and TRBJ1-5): NAGVMQNPRHLVRRRGQEARLRCSPMKGHSHVYWYRQLPEEGLKFMVYLQKENIIDESGMPKERFSAEFPKEGPSILRIQQVVRGDSAAYFCASSPRQGDNSNQPQHFGDGTRLSIL.

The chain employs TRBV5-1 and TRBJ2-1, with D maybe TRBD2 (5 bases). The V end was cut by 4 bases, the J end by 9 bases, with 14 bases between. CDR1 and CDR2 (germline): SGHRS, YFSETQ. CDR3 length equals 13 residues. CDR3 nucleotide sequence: TGCGCCAGCAGCCCGGGATTACGGCCTGAGCAGTTCTTC. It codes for CASSPGLRPEQFF.

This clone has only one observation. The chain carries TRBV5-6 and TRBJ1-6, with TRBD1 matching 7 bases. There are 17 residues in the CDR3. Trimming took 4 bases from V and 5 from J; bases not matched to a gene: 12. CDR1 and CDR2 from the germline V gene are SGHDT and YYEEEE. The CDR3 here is CASSTTGEGLDNSPLHF. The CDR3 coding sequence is TGTGCCAGCAGCACAACAGGGGAAGGGCTGGATAATTCACCCCTCCACTTT.

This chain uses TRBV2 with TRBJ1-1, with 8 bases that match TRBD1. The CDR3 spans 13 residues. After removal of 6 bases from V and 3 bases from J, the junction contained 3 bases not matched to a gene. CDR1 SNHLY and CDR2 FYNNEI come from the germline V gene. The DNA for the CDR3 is TGTGCCAGCAGGAAGGACAGGGACACTGAAGCTTTCTTT. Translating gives CASRKDRDTEAFF.

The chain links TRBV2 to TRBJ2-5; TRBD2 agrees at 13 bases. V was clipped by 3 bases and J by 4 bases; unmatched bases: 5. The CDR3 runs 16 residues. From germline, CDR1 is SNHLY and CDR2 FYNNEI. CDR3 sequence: CASSDTSGRARETQYF. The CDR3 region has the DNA TGTGCCAGCAGTGATACTAGCGGGAGGGCCCGAGAGACCCAGTACTTC.

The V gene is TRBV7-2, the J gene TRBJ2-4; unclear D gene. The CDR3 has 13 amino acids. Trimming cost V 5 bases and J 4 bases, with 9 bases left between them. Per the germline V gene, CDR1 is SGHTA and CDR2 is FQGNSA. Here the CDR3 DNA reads TGTGCCAGCAGCCTAGGTCCGAAAAACATTCAGTACTTC. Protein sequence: CASSLGPKNIQYF.

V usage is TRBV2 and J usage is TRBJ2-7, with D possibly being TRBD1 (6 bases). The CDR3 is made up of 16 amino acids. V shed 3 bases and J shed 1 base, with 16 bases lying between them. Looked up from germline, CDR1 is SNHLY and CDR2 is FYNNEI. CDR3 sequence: CASSDFQGLMSYEQYF. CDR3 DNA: TGTGCCAGCAGTGATTTCCAGGGGCTCATGTCCTACGAGCAGTACTTC.